This passage covers 4 T cell receptor beta chains from one sample sequenced in a study of cytomegalovirus exposure and HLA in healthy donors. Primers for the PCR totalled 60 Vbeta and 13 Jbeta. Libraries were prepared by immunoSEQ multiplex PCR; TCRdb keeps only in-frame clonotypes and omits some of them. Among 160,000 or so clones listed, 70% were seen once. What was sequenced was PBMCs. The source is a man younger than 35 in good health and CMV-seropositive.

This clone came up a few times. This chain links TRBV7-6 with TRBJ2-1; TRBD2 agrees at 7 bases. The CDR3 runs to 19 residues. Germline V gene lookup returns CDR1 SGHVS and CDR2 FNYEAQ. V lost 4 bases, J lost 2 bases, and 17 bases stayed unmatched. The CDR3 reads CASSSPSFGASGPYNEQFF. In DNA, the CDR3 is TGTGCCAGCAGCTCTCCTTCTTTTGGGGCTAGCGGTCCCTACAATGAGCAGTTCTTC.

This chain connects TRBV29-1 to TRBJ2-5; TRBD2 agrees at 9 bases. CDR3 size: 14 residues. Per germline, CDR1 SQVTM and CDR2 ANQGSEA. V lost 0 bases to trimming and J lost 5 bases; unmatched junction nucleotides: 4. The CDR3 protein is CSVEEREGKETQYF. Written as DNA, the CDR3 is TGCAGCGTTGAAGAGCGGGAGGGTAAGGAGACCCAGTACTTC.

V gene TRBV19 combines with J gene TRBJ1-2, with D perhaps TRBD1 (6 bases). CDR1 and CDR2 from the germline V gene are LNHDA and SQIVND (reference sequence). The V gene lost 0 bases and the J gene lost 7 bases, with 12 bases spanning the gap. The CDR3 has 14 amino acids. In DNA form, the CDR3 reads TGTGCCAGTAGTATAGATACAGGGTACAGTGGCTACACCTTC. Its protein is CASSIDTGYSGYTF.

The gene calls are TRBV15 and TRBJ1-3, with TRBD1 as a possible D gene (5 bases). The ends were cut back, 2 bases at V and 2 bases at J, with 7 bases in the middle. Germline CDR1 LNHNV, CDR2 YYDKDF (reference sequence). This CDR3 is 14 amino acids long. The CDR3 nucleotides are TGTGCCACCAGCAGACAGGGAACTGGAAACACCATATATTTT. It encodes CATSRQGTGNTIYF.